The 9 T cell receptor beta chains below all came from one sample that was sequenced in a study of identical twins. MiXCR, applied by TCRdb to the 5' RACE reads, yields one record per CDR3 protein. The repertoire holds about 390,000 distinct CDR3 sequences, with roughly 9% as singletons. What was sequenced was naive T cells sorted from blood. The receptor source for this set is a woman in her forties or fifties in good health.

This clonotype was picked up a small number of times. The rearrangement links TRBV7-2 to TRBJ2-5, with D perhaps TRBD1 (6 bases). Between the trimmed V and J ends, which lost 5 bases and 4 bases, there was a span of 14 bases. CDR3 length equals 14 residues. CDR1 is SGHTA and CDR2 is FQGNSA in the germline V gene. CDR3 amino acids: CASSRRDIRETQYF. The DNA for the CDR3 is TGTGCCAGCAGCCGCCGGGACATAAGAGAGACCCAGTACTTC.

Many counts were recorded for this clonotype. The DNA of the CDR3 is TGCGCCAGCAGCTTGGGGACACAAAATGAAGCTTTCTTT. Protein: CASSLGTQNEAFF. The chain links TRBV5-1 to TRBJ1-1, with D tentatively TRBD1 (5 bases). Germline-derived CDR1 and CDR2 are SGHRS and YFSETQ. The CDR3 totals 13 residues. V gave up 0 bases and J gave up 7 bases, with 10 bases separating them.

This clonotype was observed a few times. This chain joins TRBV5-1 and TRBJ2-4; tentatively, D is TRBD2 (6 bases). Looked up from germline, CDR1 is SGHRS and CDR2 is YFSETQ. The CDR3 is 17 amino acids. Trimming shortened V by 0 bases and J by 3 bases, and 16 bases separated the two germline ends. The CDR3 coding sequence is TGCGCCAGCAGCTTGGGACCCGCGGGGCTCGTCAAAAACATTCAGTACTTC. Protein sequence: CASSLGPAGLVKNIQYF.

V and J are TRBV5-1 and TRBJ2-7, with TRBD2 matching 13 bases. Trimming took 2 bases from V and 5 from J; bases not matched to a gene: 4. The CDR3 loop spans 15 amino acids. The germline V gene encodes CDR1 SGHRS and CDR2 YFSETQ. CDR3 bases: TGCGCCAGCAGCTTACGGACTAGCGGGAGCCACGAGCAGTACTTC. Protein sequence: CASSLRTSGSHEQYF.

The V call is TRBV27, the J call TRBJ1-4; TRBD1 matches at 9 bases. CDR3 length: 15 residues. Germline V gene data show CDR1 as MNHEY and CDR2 as SMNVEV (reference sequence). Losses at the gene ends were 5 bases for V and 8 bases for J; bases not matched to a gene: 9. The CDR3 DNA sequence: TGTGCCAGCAGTCCAAGGACAGGGGTCTTGGAAAAACTGTTTTTT. This encodes CASSPRTGVLEKLFF.

This chain links TRBV3-1 with TRBJ2-1; maybe TRBD2 (5 bases). Per the germline V gene, CDR1 is LGHDT and CDR2 is YNNKEL (reference sequence). V was clipped by 4 bases and J by 4 bases, with 14 bases between them. The CDR3 contains 15 residues. The CDR3 loop reads CASSPTSGAYNEQFF. CDR3 nucleotides: TGTGCCAGCAGCCCAACGAGCGGTGCGTACAATGAGCAGTTCTTC.

This clonotype appeared a few times. The chain uses TRBV10-1 and TRBJ2-1; D remains unclear. The CDR3 totals 13 residues. Between the trimmed V and J ends, which lost 0 bases and 10 bases, there was a span of 10 bases. The V gene's germline CDR1 is WNHNN and CDR2 SYGVQD (reference sequence). The CDR3: CASSESAAGEQFF. The DNA of the CDR3 is TGCGCCAGCAGTGAGTCGGCAGCCGGGGAGCAGTTCTTC.

This clonotype was detected only a few times. This sequence joins TRBV12-3 or TRBV12-4 and TRBJ2-7; D is possibly TRBD1 (5 bases). V shed 3 bases and J shed 6 bases, with 12 bases lying between them. This CDR3 is built from 13 residues. CDR3 region: CASSFFVQGEQYV. In DNA form, the CDR3 reads TGTGCCAGCAGTTTTTTTGTCCAGGGCGAGCAGTACGTC.

The sample holds many counts of this clonotype. The CDR3 protein is CASSQSIWGDTEAFF. CDR3 in DNA: TGTGCCAGCAGCCAGTCAATATGGGGAGACACTGAAGCTTTCTTT. The chain links TRBV11-3 to TRBJ1-1; D is ambiguous. This CDR3 is built from 15 residues. Germline CDR1 reads SGHNT; CDR2 reads YENEEA. Trimming took 5 bases from V and 3 from J, leaving 16 bases between them.